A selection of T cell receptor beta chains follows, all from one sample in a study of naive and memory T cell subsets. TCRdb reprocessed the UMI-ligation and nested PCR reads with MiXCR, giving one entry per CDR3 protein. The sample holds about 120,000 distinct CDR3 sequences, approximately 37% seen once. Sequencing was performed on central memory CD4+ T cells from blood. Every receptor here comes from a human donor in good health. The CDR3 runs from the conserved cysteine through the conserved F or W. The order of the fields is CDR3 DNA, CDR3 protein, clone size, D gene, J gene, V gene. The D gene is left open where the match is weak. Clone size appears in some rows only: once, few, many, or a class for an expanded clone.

CDR3 DNA: TGCGCCAGCAGTCGGCCAGGGGGTATGGACGAGCAGTACTTC
CDR3 protein: CASSRPGGMDEQYF
clone size: few
D gene: TRBD1
J gene: TRBJ2-7
V gene: TRBV23-1

CDR3 DNA: TGTGCCAGCAGCTTAGACAGCGGGATAAGCACAGATACGCAGTATTTT
CDR3 protein: CASSLDSGISTDTQYF
clone size: NA
D gene: TRBD2
J gene: TRBJ2-3
V gene: TRBV7-2

CDR3 DNA: TGTGCCAGCAGCGTTCAAGGTGGGCGGGACTCCTACGAGCAGTACTTC
CDR3 protein: CASSVQGGRDSYEQYF
clone size: few
D gene: NA
J gene: TRBJ2-7
V gene: TRBV9

CDR3 DNA: TGCAGCGTTGAAGATGGGACAGGTGTCACTGAAGCTTTCTTT
CDR3 protein: CSVEDGTGVTEAFF
clone size: many
D gene: TRBD1
J gene: TRBJ1-1
V gene: TRBV29-1

CDR3 DNA: TGTGCCAGCAGCGGGATACAGGGTTTCTACAATGAGCAGTTCTTC
CDR3 protein: CASSGIQGFYNEQFF
clone size: NA
D gene: NA
J gene: TRBJ2-1
V gene: TRBV5-4

CDR3 DNA: TGTGCCAGCAGCTTAAGCGGGAGGGGACGGGGTGAGCAGTTCTTC
CDR3 protein: CASSLSGRGRGEQFF
clone size: NA
D gene: TRBD2
J gene: TRBJ2-1
V gene: TRBV7-3

CDR3 DNA: TGTGCCAGCCCCCCGACTAGCGGGAGCTACAATGAGCAGTTCTTC
CDR3 protein: CASPPTSGSYNEQFF
clone size: NA
D gene: TRBD2
J gene: TRBJ2-1
V gene: TRBV28

CDR3 DNA: TGCGCCAGCCGGGGACTAGCGGGAGTTAGTGAGCAGTTCTTC
CDR3 protein: CASRGLAGVSEQFF
clone size: NA
D gene: TRBD2
J gene: TRBJ2-1
V gene: TRBV5-1

CDR3 DNA: TGTGCCAGCAGTGAGGTGGAGCAATACAATCAGCCCCAGCATTTT
CDR3 protein: CASSEVEQYNQPQHF
clone size: NA
D gene: NA
J gene: TRBJ1-5
V gene: TRBV6-1

CDR3 DNA: TGCAGTGCTATGACAGGATCTGGGGCCAACGTCCTGACTTTC
CDR3 protein: CSAMTGSGANVLTF
clone size: few
D gene: NA
J gene: TRBJ2-6
V gene: TRBV20-1

CDR3 DNA: TGTGCCAGCAGGCTCGGGACTAGCGGGACCCATGAGCAGTTCTTC
CDR3 protein: CASRLGTSGTHEQFF
clone size: few
D gene: TRBD2
J gene: TRBJ2-1
V gene: TRBV7-9

CDR3 DNA: TGTGCCAGCAGTCCATCCCTTGGGGGTATAAATGAGCAGCTCTTC
CDR3 protein: CASSPSLGGINEQLF
clone size: NA
D gene: NA
J gene: TRBJ2-1
V gene: TRBV12-3/TRBV12-4

CDR3 DNA: TGTGCCAGCAGCTTAGACCCGGGACGTCGCAATGAGCAGTTCTTC
CDR3 protein: CASSLDPGRRNEQFF
clone size: many
D gene: NA
J gene: TRBJ2-1
V gene: TRBV7-2

CDR3 DNA: TGCAGTTCCCGACAGGGAGCTAATGAAAAACTGTTTTTT
CDR3 protein: CSSRQGANEKLFF
clone size: NA
D gene: TRBD1
J gene: TRBJ1-4
V gene: TRBV20-1

CDR3 DNA: TGCAGCGCGTTAGCGGGAGAAGAGACCCAGTACTTC
CDR3 protein: CSALAGEETQYF
clone size: many
D gene: TRBD2
J gene: TRBJ2-5
V gene: TRBV29-1

CDR3 DNA: TGTGCCACCAGCAGAGTGTGGGGGGGCAATCAGCCCCAGCATTTT
CDR3 protein: CATSRVWGGNQPQHF
clone size: NA
D gene: NA
J gene: TRBJ1-5
V gene: TRBV15

CDR3 DNA: TGCAGCGTTGCCCAGGGTGCCTACGAGCAGTACTTC
CDR3 protein: CSVAQGAYEQYF
clone size: few
D gene: NA
J gene: TRBJ2-7
V gene: TRBV29-1